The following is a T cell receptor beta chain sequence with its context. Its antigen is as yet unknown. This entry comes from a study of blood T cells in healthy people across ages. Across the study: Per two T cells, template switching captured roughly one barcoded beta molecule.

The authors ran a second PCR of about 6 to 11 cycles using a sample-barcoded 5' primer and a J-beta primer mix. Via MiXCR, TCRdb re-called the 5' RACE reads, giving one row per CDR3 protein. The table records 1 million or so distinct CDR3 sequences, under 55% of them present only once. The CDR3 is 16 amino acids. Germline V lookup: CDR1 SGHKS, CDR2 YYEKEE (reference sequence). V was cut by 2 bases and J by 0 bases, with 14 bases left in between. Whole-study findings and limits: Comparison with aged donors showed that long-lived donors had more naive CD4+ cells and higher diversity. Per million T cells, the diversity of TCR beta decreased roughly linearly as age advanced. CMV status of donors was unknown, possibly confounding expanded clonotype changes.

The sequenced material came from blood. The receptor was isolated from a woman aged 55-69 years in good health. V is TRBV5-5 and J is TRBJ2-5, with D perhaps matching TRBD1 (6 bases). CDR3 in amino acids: CASSFGLRDNQETQYF. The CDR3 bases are TGTGCCAGCAGCTTTGGGCTCCGGGACAACCAAGAGACCCAGTACTTC.